This T cell receptor beta chain was captured in a study of blood T cell repertoires in COVID-19. Study at large: Italy, Spain and the United States were the sources of the convalescent and acute COVID-19 samples. From T cells, B-cell-depleted T cells, or PBMCs came the material, which was cDNA or gDNA.

Some clones are missing from TCRdb's copy, which holds only in-frame ones; the method was immunoSEQ multiplex PCR. The table shows over 200,000 clones, with approximately 80% occurring only once. V gave up 2 bases and J gave up 5 bases, with 15 bases separating them. CDR3 length equals 15 residues. From germline, CDR1 is LGHDT and CDR2 YNNKEL (reference sequence). This TCR came from a woman older than 75 with active or convalescent COVID-19. Sequencing was done on a sample of peripheral blood. This chain connects TRBV3-1 (or the pseudogene TRBV3-2) to TRBJ2-5; perhaps TRBD1 as D (5 bases). CDR3: CASSQRRGRVETQYF. The CDR3 nucleotides are TGTGCCAGCAGCCAACGTAGGGGCCGCGTGGAGACCCAGTACTTC.